This is a list of T cell receptor beta chains from one sample in a study of control samples from healthy donors and cancer patients. The method was immunoSEQ multiplex PCR; TCRdb's version includes in-frame clones alone and lacks a portion of them. The sample includes about 50,000 clones, roughly 90% of them seen just once. The sample was PBMCs. Every receptor here comes from a man aged 50-60 years with head and neck cancer. Both conserved end residues are part of each CDR3. A D gene is named only where the DNA matches it firmly. Clone size appears in some rows only: once, few, many, or a class for an expanded clone.

size	J	D	V	DNA	CDR3
NA	TRBJ1-1	NA	TRBV5-1	TGCGCCAGCAGCTTGGCCGGCTTGGGCACTGAAGCTTTCTTT	CASSLAGLGTEAFF
NA	TRBJ2-1	TRBD1	TRBV12-3/TRBV12-4	TGTGCCACCGCCGGGACAGGGGGCAATGAGCAGTTCTTC	CATAGTGGNEQFF
NA	TRBJ2-3	TRBD1	TRBV5-4	TGTGCCAGCAGGCTCGACAGGGGCCTTACAGATACGCAGTATTTT	CASRLDRGLTDTQYF
NA	TRBJ1-6	NA	TRBV7-2	TGTGCCAGCAGCCCCCAAGAGAATTCACCCCTCCACTTT	CASSPQENSPLHF
NA	TRBJ2-1	NA	TRBV7-2	TGTGCCAGCAGCCCCATGGCCAGGGCATCCTACAATGAGCAGTTCTTC	CASSPMARASYNEQFF
NA	TRBJ2-7	NA	TRBV5-6	TGTGCCAGCACCCCGGGAACCGGGACTGTCTACTACGAGCAGTACTTC	CASTPGTGTVYYEQYF
NA	TRBJ2-2	NA	TRBV27	TGTGCCAGCAGTTTATTTAGTGTTGTCACCGGGGAGCTGTTTTTT	CASSLFSVVTGELFF
once	TRBJ2-7	NA	TRBV28	TGTGCCAGCAGTTTATGGAGGGCCCAGTACTTC	CASSLWRAQYF
NA	TRBJ2-5	NA	TRBV15	TGTGCCACCAGCGGCGACTCCCCCGAGACCCAGTACTTC	CATSGDSPETQYF
NA	TRBJ2-1	NA	TRBV2	TGTGCCAGCAGTGAGAGGACTGAGCAGTTCTTC	CASSERTEQFF
NA	TRBJ2-6	NA	TRBV28	TGTGCCAGCAGTTTATCAAAATGGGGGGCCCTAATCTCTGGGGCCAACGTCCTGACTTTC	CASSLSKWGALISGANVLTF
once	TRBJ2-7	NA	TRBV27	TGTGCCAGCCAGGGAGCCTACGAGCAGTACTTC	CASQGAYEQYF
few	TRBJ1-1	NA	TRBV6-5	TGTGCCAGCAGTCAACGGGGGAACACTGAAGCTTTCTTT	CASSQRGNTEAFF
NA	TRBJ2-5	TRBD2	TRBV28	TGTGCCAGCAGCTTAGCGGGGGGGCCAGGAGAGACCCAGTACTTC	CASSLAGGPGETQYF
NA	TRBJ1-6	NA	TRBV2	TGTGCCAGCAGTGAGCCCCCCGGGAGGGTTGGCTCACCCCTCCACTTT	CASSEPPGRVGSPLHF
NA	TRBJ2-3	NA	TRBV7-2	TGTGCCAGCAGCCACGGGGGCACAGATACGCAGTATTTT	CASSHGGTDTQYF
NA	TRBJ1-2	NA	TRBV6-2/TRBV6-3	TGTGCCAGCAGTCAACAGCTTTCCTATGGCTACACCTTC	CASSQQLSYGYTF